This T cell receptor (beta chain) was sequenced in a study of cytomegalovirus exposure and HLA in healthy donors. Trimming left V 6 bases short and J 4 bases short, with 18 bases between. Germline CDR1 MNHNY, CDR2 SVGAGI (reference sequence). The CDR3 is made up of 15 amino acids. Study conclusions and caveats: Immune exposure data for these donors was limited to CMV serostatus. Exclusion as indistinguishable affected some V segments, including TRBV6-2 and TRBV6-3. Some public TCRs appeared in many individuals, while most sequences were rare. Highly shared variants forming one cluster were likely a sequencing artifact.

A word on this clone: What it binds is not known.

With 60 Vbeta and 13 Jbeta primers, the PCR was carried out. The table came from immunoSEQ multiplex PCR; TCRdb's copy has only in-frame clones and leaves some out. The sample shows about 43,000 clones, approximately 84% of them seen only once. The V call is TRBV6-6, the J call TRBJ2-5; D is undetermined. Sequenced sample: PBMCs. This sequence was found in a man aged 45 to 65 in good health and CMV-seronegative. The CDR3 region has the DNA TGTGCCAGCAGCCCCAATCTAGTCTTTGGAGAGACCCAGTACTTC. The encoded protein is CASSPNLVFGETQYF.